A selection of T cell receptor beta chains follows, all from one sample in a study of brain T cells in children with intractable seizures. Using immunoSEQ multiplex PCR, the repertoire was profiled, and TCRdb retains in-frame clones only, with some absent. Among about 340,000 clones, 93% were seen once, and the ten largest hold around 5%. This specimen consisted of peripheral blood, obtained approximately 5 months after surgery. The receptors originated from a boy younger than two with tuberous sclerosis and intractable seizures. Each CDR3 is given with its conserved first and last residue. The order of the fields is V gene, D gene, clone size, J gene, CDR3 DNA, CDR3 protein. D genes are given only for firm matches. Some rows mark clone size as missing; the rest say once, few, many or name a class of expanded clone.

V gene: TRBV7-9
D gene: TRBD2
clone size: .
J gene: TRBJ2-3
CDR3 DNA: TGTGCCAGCCGGCTAGCGGGAGCAGATACGCAGTATTTT
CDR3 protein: CASRLAGADTQYF

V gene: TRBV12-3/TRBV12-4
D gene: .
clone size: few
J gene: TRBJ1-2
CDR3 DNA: TGTGCCAGCAGCCCGGGACAAGGCTATGGCTACACCTTC
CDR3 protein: CASSPGQGYGYTF

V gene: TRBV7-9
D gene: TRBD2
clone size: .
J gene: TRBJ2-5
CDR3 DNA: TGTGCCAGCAGCCTATCCCGGACTAGCGGGAGAGAGGGTCGAGAGACCCAGTACTTC
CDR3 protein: CASSLSRTSGREGRETQYF

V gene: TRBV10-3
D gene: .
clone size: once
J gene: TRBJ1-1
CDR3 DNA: TGTGCCATCAGTGAGTCCTGGACGGAGAACACTGAAGCTTTCTTT
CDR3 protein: CAISESWTENTEAFF

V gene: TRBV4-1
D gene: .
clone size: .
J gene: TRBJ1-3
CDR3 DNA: TGCGCCAGCAGCCAAGGGATACAGGGAAACACCATATATTTT
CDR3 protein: CASSQGIQGNTIYF

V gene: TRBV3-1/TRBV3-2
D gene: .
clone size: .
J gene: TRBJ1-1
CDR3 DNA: TGTGCCAGCAGCCAAGGGGTGGCAGGGTGGGGTATCACTGAAGCTTTCTTT
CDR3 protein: CASSQGVAGWGITEAFF

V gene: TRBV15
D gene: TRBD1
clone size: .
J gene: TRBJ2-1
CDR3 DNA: TGTGCCACCAGCAGGGAAAGGACAGGGGCCTACAATGAGCAGTTCTTC
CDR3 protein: CATSRERTGAYNEQFF

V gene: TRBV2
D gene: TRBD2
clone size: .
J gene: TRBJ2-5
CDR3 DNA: TGTGCCAGCAGGGCTCCTCTAGCGGGAGGGCCTAGTGAGACCCAGTACTTC
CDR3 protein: CASRAPLAGGPSETQYF

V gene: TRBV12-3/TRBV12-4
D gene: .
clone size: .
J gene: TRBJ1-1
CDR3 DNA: TGTGCCAGCAGTGGACTACAAGGGGCTTTCTTT
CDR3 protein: CASSGLQGAFF

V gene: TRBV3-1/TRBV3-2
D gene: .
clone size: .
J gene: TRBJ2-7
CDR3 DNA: TGTGCCAGCAGCCAAGTCGTCGGGGTACCCTACTACGAGCAGTACTTC
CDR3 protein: CASSQVVGVPYYEQYF

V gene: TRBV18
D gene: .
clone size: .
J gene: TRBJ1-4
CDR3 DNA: TGTGCCAGCTCACCGTCGATAGGGGCCTCTGAAAAACTGTTTTTT
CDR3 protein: CASSPSIGASEKLFF

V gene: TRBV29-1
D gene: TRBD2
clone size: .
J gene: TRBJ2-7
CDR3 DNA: TGCAGCGTTGTGGGGACTAGCGGGAGGGCCGAAAACTCCAACGGCTACGAGCAGTACTTC
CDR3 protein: CSVVGTSGRAENSNGYEQYF

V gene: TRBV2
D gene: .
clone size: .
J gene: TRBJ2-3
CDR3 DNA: TGTGCCAGCACGATGGACAGTCCTCGAGATACGCAGTATTTT
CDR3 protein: CASTMDSPRDTQYF

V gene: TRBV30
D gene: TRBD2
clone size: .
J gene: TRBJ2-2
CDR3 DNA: TGTGCCTGGAGGCGACTAGCGGGTCTCACCGGGGAGCTGTTTTTT
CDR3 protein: CAWRRLAGLTGELFF

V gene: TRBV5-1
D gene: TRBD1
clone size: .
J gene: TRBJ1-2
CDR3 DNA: TGCGCCAGCAGCTTCTTAGACAGGGGGTATGGCTACACCTTC
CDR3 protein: CASSFLDRGYGYTF

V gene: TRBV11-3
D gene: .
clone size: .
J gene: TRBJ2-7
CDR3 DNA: TGTGCCAGCAGCTTAACGAGCTCCTACGAGCAGTACTTC
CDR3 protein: CASSLTSSYEQYF

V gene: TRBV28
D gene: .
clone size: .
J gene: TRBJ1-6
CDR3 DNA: TGTGCCAGCAGTTTATCAGGGGTTAGTTCACCCCTCCACTTT
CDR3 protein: CASSLSGVSSPLHF

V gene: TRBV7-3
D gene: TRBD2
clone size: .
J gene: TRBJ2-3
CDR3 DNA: TGTGCCAGCAGCTTAAAAGGCGGGACTACCTATACGCAGTATTTT
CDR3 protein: CASSLKGGTTYTQYF

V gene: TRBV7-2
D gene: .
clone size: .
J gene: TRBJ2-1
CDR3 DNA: TGTGCCAGCAGCCTAGAAAAGGGCTCCTACAATGAGCAGTTCTTC
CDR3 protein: CASSLEKGSYNEQFF

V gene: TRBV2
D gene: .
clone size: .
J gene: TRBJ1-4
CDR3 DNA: TGTGCCAGCAGTGGTCACAGTGAAAAACTGTTTTTT
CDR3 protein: CASSGHSEKLFF

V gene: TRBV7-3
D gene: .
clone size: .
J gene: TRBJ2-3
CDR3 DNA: TGTGCCAGCAGCTTGAAGGGCACAGATACGCAGTATTTT
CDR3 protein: CASSLKGTDTQYF

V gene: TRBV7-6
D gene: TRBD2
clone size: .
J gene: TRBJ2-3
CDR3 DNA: TGTGCCAGCAGCCCCGGGAGTCGGCTAGCGGGGGGCCCTACAGATACGCAGTATTTT
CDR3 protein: CASSPGSRLAGGPTDTQYF

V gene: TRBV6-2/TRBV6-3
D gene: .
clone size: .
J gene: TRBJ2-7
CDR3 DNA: TGTGCCAGCAGTCCGCGATACGAGCAGTACTTC
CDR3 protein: CASSPRYEQYF